Reported below is one T cell receptor (beta chain). The sample belongs to a study of blood T cell repertoires in COVID-19. Measured with immunoSEQ multiplex PCR; TCRdb has only the in-frame clones, and not every one. In the table there are 35,000 to 50,000 clones, more than 75% of which are singletons. Sequences were obtained from peripheral blood. This TCR derives from a human donor in a cohort sampled during active COVID-19.

CDR3 loop: CASSLSARGLGNTIYF. The CDR3 nucleotides read TGTGCCAGCAGCTTGAGCGCCAGGGGGCTTGGAAACACCATATATTTT. The chain links TRBV5-4 to TRBJ1-3, with TRBD1 identical over 8 bases. V dropped 1 base and J dropped 3; count of bases not matched to a gene: 6. Germline V gene data show CDR1 as SGHNT and CDR2 as YYREEE (reference sequence). CDR3 length equals 16 residues.